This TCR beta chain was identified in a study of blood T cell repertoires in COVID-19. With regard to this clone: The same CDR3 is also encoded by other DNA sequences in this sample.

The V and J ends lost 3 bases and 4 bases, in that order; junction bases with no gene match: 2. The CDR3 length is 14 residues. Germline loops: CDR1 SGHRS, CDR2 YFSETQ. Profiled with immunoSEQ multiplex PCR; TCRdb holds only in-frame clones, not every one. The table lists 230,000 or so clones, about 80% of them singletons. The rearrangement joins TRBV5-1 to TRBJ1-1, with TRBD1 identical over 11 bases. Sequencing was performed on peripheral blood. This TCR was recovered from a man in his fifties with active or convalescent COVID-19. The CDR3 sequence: CASSSGQGATEAFF. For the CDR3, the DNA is TGCGCCAGCAGCTCAGGACAGGGGGCCACTGAAGCTTTCTTT.